This paragraph covers one T cell receptor (beta chain) sequence. Its target is unknown. This table comes from immunoSEQ multiplex PCR, and its TCRdb copy is limited to in-frame clones, with some not included. In the table there are some 110,000 clones, roughly 92% of which are singletons. This entry is derived from a study of siplizumab effects on memory and regulatory T cells. General observations from the study: Poor capture below about 10^-5 frequency left most alloreactive clones unmapped to unstimulated subsets. Where siplizumab was present, mappable alloreactive CD4+ clones averaged approximately 73% Treg-derived, compared with 25% to 30% in controls. Proliferating siplizumab-cultured Tregs lacked confirmed suppressive function. Naive T cells seemed more diverse than memory cells and seemed major alloresponse contributors.

Germline-derived CDR1 and CDR2 are SGHRS and YFSETQ. Trimming removed 4 bases at V and 7 bases at J, with 12 bases between. There are 13 residues in the CDR3. This receptor was obtained from a human donor in good health. Sequences were obtained from Tregs sorted from blood. This chain connects TRBV5-1 to TRBJ1-5, with D possibly TRBD1 on 6 matching bases. This CDR3 reads CASSVGGGQPQHF. In DNA form, the CDR3 reads TGCGCCAGCAGCGTCGGGGGCGGACAGCCCCAGCATTTT.